One sample yielded the 31 T cell receptor beta chains listed below, sequenced in a study of T cells in Graves' hyperthyroidism and ophthalmopathy. Template material for amplifying TCR beta CDR3 regions consisted of RNA transcripts. With the HTBI primer set, the TCR CDR3 went through a first round of RT-PCR. Each CDR3 protein is one row after TCRdb ran MiXCR on the multiplex PCR reads. This repertoire shows a few hundred thousand distinct CDR3 sequences, approximately 14% found once; its top ten account for roughly 19%. The sequencing input was blood. These receptors originate from a woman aged 55-69 years with Graves' ophthalmopathy.

This clonotype has a handful of counts. The chain uses TRBV5-1 and TRBJ2-7; the D gene is possibly TRBD1 (7 bases). V lost 3 bases to trimming and J lost 3 bases, with 25 bases between them. CDR1 is SGHRS and CDR2 is YFSETQ in the germline V gene. This CDR3 spans 18 amino acids. The CDR3 nucleotides are TGCGCCAGCAGCTCGGGGGTAAAGGGGGCGGATGGGTACTACGAGCAGTACTTC. The encoded protein is CASSSGVKGADGYYEQYF.

This clonotype showed up just a few times. This chain links TRBV4-1 with TRBJ2-2; TRBD1 might be the D (5 bases). Deletions cut 4 bases from V and 1 base from J, with 13 bases between. Germline CDR1 and CDR2: MGHRA and YSYEKL. The CDR3 is made up of 16 amino acids. This chain's CDR3 is CASSPMGQENTGELFF. For the CDR3, the DNA is TGCGCCAGCAGCCCCATGGGGCAGGAGAACACCGGGGAGCTGTTTTTT.

The sample holds many counts of this clonotype. This chain connects TRBV7-3 to TRBJ2-3; 12 bases map to TRBD2. Germline lookup yields CDR1 SGHTA and CDR2 FQGTGA. The ends lost 4 bases at V and 0 bases at J; junction bases unmatched: 11. The CDR3 has 19 residues. The CDR3 sequence is CASSSPLGTSGLSTDTQYF. As DNA, the CDR3 is TGTGCCAGCAGCTCACCTCTGGGGACTAGCGGGCTCAGCACAGATACGCAGTATTTT.

Notes on this clonotype: Given a much more abundant clone one base away, this may be a read error. This rearrangement joins TRBV29-1 to TRBJ2-1; 13 bases fit TRBD2. Germline lookup yields CDR1 SQVTM and CDR2 ANQGSEA. The CDR3 is made up of 14 amino acids. The V gene end was trimmed by 4 bases and the J gene end by 10 bases; junction bases not matched to a gene: 7. CDR3 amino acids: CSVVGLAGSDEQFF. CDR3 nucleotide sequence: TGCAGCGTTGTGGGACTAGCGGGAAGCGACGAGCAGTTCTTC.

The CDR3 here is CASSLGGPIETQYF. CDR3 coding DNA: TGTGCCAGCAGCTTGGGGGGCCCTATAGAGACCCAGTACTTC. The chain combines TRBV5-4 with TRBJ2-5; perhaps TRBD1 as D (5 bases). This CDR3 has 14 amino acids. Looked up from germline, CDR1 is SGHNT and CDR2 is YYREEE (reference sequence). V was shortened by 0 bases and J by 4 bases, with 10 bases between the two germline ends. The full variable domain, with the rest looked up from reference TRBV5-4 and TRBJ2-5, is ETGVTQSPTHLIKTRGQQVTLRCSSQSGHNTVSWYQQALGQGPQFIFQYYREEENGRGNFPPRFSGLQFPNYSSELNVNALELDDSALYLCASSLGGPIETQYFGPGTRLLVL.

The rearrangement links TRBV7-9 to TRBJ2-1, with D possibly TRBD2 on 6 matching bases. V was cut by 4 bases and J by 4 bases, with 11 bases left in between. Germline CDR1 is SEHNR and CDR2 is FQNEAQ (reference sequence). The length of the CDR3 is 14 residues. The CDR3 is CASSYSGGYNEQFF. CDR3 nucleotide sequence: TGTGCCAGCAGCTATTCCGGGGGATACAATGAGCAGTTCTTC.

This clonotype was seen a few times. The rearrangement joins TRBV4-1 to TRBJ1-5; 7 positions match TRBD1. The V gene end was trimmed by 0 bases and the J gene end by 4 bases; junction bases not matched to a gene: 6. CDR3 length: 16 amino acids. Per the germline V gene, CDR1 is MGHRA and CDR2 is YSYEKL. In DNA form, the CDR3 reads TGCGCCAGCAGCCAAGATATGACAGGGTTGAATCAGCCCCAGCATTTT. Protein product: CASSQDMTGLNQPQHF.

The table lists this clonotype with a few counts. The chain uses TRBV27 and TRBJ2-3; D remains unclear. Between the trimmed V and J ends, which lost 4 bases and 4 bases, there was a span of 12 bases. The CDR3 spans 14 residues. CDR1 and CDR2 from the germline V gene are MNHEY and SMNVEV (reference sequence). CDR3 coding DNA: TGTGCCAGCAGTTCCGCGAGGCCCTCAGATACGCAGTATTTT. This encodes CASSSARPSDTQYF.

This clonotype has at least ten counts. J is TRBJ1-2 and V is TRBV18; D uncertain. From germline, CDR1 is KGHSH and CDR2 LQKENI. The CDR3 runs 15 residues. V lost 2 bases and J lost 4, with 14 bases in between. The CDR3 DNA reads TGTGCCAGCTCACCAACGGACGGTTTCGTCTATGGCTACACCTTC. It specifies CASSPTDGFVYGYTF. The full variable domain, in which reference TRBV18 and TRBJ1-2 provide the parts outside the CDR3, is NAGVMQNPRHLVRRRGQEARLRCSPMKGHSHVYWYRQLPEEGLKFMVYLQKENIIDESGMPKERFSAEFPKEGPSILRIQQVVRGDSAAYFCASSPTDGFVYGYTFGSGTRLTVV.

The chain has TRBV5-1 and TRBJ2-5; 7 positions agree with TRBD2. From germline, CDR1 is SGHRS and CDR2 YFSETQ. V shed 1 base, J shed 5 bases, and the junction held 8 bases outside the gene matches. The CDR3 sequence is 15 residues long. CDR3 protein: CASSLIGSGGETQYF. CDR3 bases: TGCGCCAGCAGCTTGATTGGCTCCGGGGGGGAGACCCAGTACTTC.

This clonotype was observed a handful of times. The rearrangement uses TRBV5-4 and TRBJ2-7, with 9 nucleotides matching TRBD2. The germline V gene has CDR1 SGHNT and CDR2 YYREEE (reference sequence). The CDR3 runs 15 residues. V dropped 4 bases and J dropped 2; count of bases not matched to a gene: 7. The CDR3 region is CASSRVAGVPYEQYF. DNA of the CDR3: TGTGCCAGCAGCCGCGTAGCGGGAGTTCCCTACGAGCAGTACTTC.

This clonotype was detected many times. V gene TRBV28 combines with J gene TRBJ2-3, with D tentatively TRBD2 (5 bases). V was trimmed by 6 bases and J by 6 bases, leaving 10 bases between them. Germline CDR1 reads MDHEN; CDR2 reads SYDVKM. The CDR3 extends over 12 amino acids. DNA of the CDR3: TGTGCCAGCAGCACCGGCGGGGATACGCAGTATTTT. Protein product: CASSTGGDTQYF.

The rearrangement links TRBV12-3 or TRBV12-4 to TRBJ2-7; D is undetermined. V gave up 2 bases and J gave up 0 bases, with 14 bases separating them. This CDR3 spans 16 amino acids. The CDR3 reads CASSLQKGQSSYEQYF. CDR3 nucleotide sequence: TGTGCCAGCAGTTTACAAAAAGGGCAGAGCTCCTACGAGCAGTACTTC.

A remark on this clonotype: A read error may explain this, as a much larger clone is one base away. The chain joins TRBV7-2 to TRBJ2-3, with a possible D match to TRBD2 (5 bases). The germline V gene encodes CDR1 SGHTA and CDR2 FQGNSA. The CDR3 runs 13 residues. Written as DNA, the CDR3 is TGTGCCAACAGCTTAGCGCCACCAGATACGCAGTATTTT. It codes for CANSLAPPDTQYF.

The chain employs TRBV29-1 and TRBJ1-1; weak D call: TRBD1 (5 bases). The germline CDR1 and CDR2 sequences are SQVTM and ANQGSEA. This CDR3 is built from 13 residues. Trimming shortened V by 4 bases and J by 4 bases, and 13 bases separated the two germline ends. The CDR3 region is CSVVGTSGTEAFF. The CDR3 bases are TGCAGCGTTGTAGGGACCTCGGGCACTGAAGCTTTCTTT.

The CDR3 reads CASSYLRRAETQYF. The CDR3 DNA reads as TGTGCCAGCAGTTATTTACGACGGGCAGAGACCCAGTACTTC. The chain combines TRBV7-9 with TRBJ2-5; no reliable D call. Trimming removed 6 bases at V and 4 bases at J, with 15 bases between. Germline CDR1 and CDR2: SEHNR and FQNEAQ (reference sequence). The CDR3 is made up of 14 amino acids.

Ten or more counts support this clonotype. The chain is built from TRBV12-3 or TRBV12-4 and TRBJ2-1; a weak D match, TRBD2 (7 bases). This CDR3 is 16 amino acids long. The V gene lost 1 base and the J gene lost 2 bases, with 12 bases spanning the gap. The CDR3 nucleotides read TGTGCCAGCAGTTTAGGGGGAGGGGGAGCCTACAATGAGCAGTTCTTC. Its protein is CASSLGGGGAYNEQFF.

This clonotype has ten or more counts. This chain joins TRBV12-3 or TRBV12-4 and TRBJ2-7; TRBD2 is a possible D gene (6 bases). The CDR3 runs to 16 residues. V lost 2 bases and J lost 3, with 17 bases in between. As DNA, the CDR3 is TGTGCCAGCAGTTTACGGGGGAGCCTATATTTCTACGAGCAGTACTTC. It encodes CASSLRGSLYFYEQYF.

The sample holds a few counts of this clonotype. The chain combines TRBV6-1 with TRBJ1-2; D gene uncertain. This CDR3 is built from 15 residues. The V and J ends lost 3 bases and 2 bases respectively, with 13 bases between them. Germline V gene lookup returns CDR1 MNHNS and CDR2 SASEGT. CDR3: CASSERRPGNYGYTF. As DNA, the CDR3 is TGTGCCAGCAGTGAGAGGAGGCCCGGGAACTATGGCTACACCTTC.

This clonotype was recorded many times. The V and J genes are TRBV3-1 and TRBJ2-3; the D call may be TRBD1 or TRBD2 (5 bases each). The ends were cut back, 0 bases at V and 1 base at J, with 14 bases in the middle. The length of the CDR3 is 17 residues. Germline assignment: CDR1 LGHDT and CDR2 YNNKEL (reference sequence). The CDR3 loop is CASSQDQGVEGTDTQYF. The CDR3 DNA follows: TGTGCCAGCAGCCAAGATCAAGGGGTGGAGGGCACAGATACGCAGTATTTT.

The chain couples TRBV28 to TRBJ1-6; perhaps TRBD1 as D (5 bases). From germline, CDR1 is MDHEN and CDR2 SYDVKM. The germline V and J ends were trimmed by 7 bases and 2 bases, with 9 bases remaining between them. The CDR3 has 14 residues. The chain's CDR3 is CASTRDPYNSPLHF. CDR3 DNA: TGTGCCAGCACAAGGGACCCCTATAATTCACCCCTCCACTTT.

This clonotype was counted a few times. The CDR3 bases are TGCAGTGCTAGATTCGGATCCCAAGAGACCCAGTACTTC. Translating gives CSARFGSQETQYF. The genes are TRBV20-1 and TRBJ2-5; D gene ambiguous. Germline V gives CDR1 DFQATT, CDR2 SNEGSKA (reference sequence). This CDR3 is 13 amino acids long. Trimming took off 2 bases at V and 1 base at J, with 8 bases between the two ends.

The chain links TRBV19 to TRBJ2-7, with D possibly being TRBD1 or TRBD2 (5 bases each). The CDR3 is 15 residues long. With 5 bases removed from V and 2 bases from J, the gap between germline ends came to 16 bases. The germline CDR1 and CDR2 sequences are LNHDA and SQIVND (reference sequence). CDR3 nucleotide sequence: TGTGCCAGTAGTGGGGGAAGGACGGTCGCCTACGAGCAGTACTTC. Amino acid sequence: CASSGGRTVAYEQYF.

This clonotype was seen repeatedly, ten times or more. The gene calls are TRBV18 and TRBJ2-3, with D unclear. Deletions cut 2 bases from V and 5 bases from J, with 8 bases between. The germline CDR1 and CDR2 sequences are KGHSH and LQKENI. CDR3 length equals 13 residues. The CDR3 DNA follows: TGTGCCAGCTCACCAGGGATTGGAGATACGCAGTATTTT. It translates to CASSPGIGDTQYF.

This clonotype appeared many times. The chain uses TRBV30 and TRBJ1-6; 11 bases match TRBD1. The ends lost 3 bases at V and 4 bases at J; junction bases unmatched: 5. Looked up from germline, CDR1 is GTSNPN and CDR2 is SVGIG (reference sequence). This CDR3 region has 16 residues. The CDR3 loop is CAWRIGQGAYNSPLHF. In DNA form, the CDR3 reads TGTGCCTGGAGAATCGGACAGGGGGCTTATAATTCACCCCTCCACTTT. Filled out from reference TRBV30 and TRBJ1-6, the complete variable domain reads SQTIHQWPATLVQPVGSPLSLECTVEGTSNPNLYWYRQAAGRGLQLLFYSVGIGQISSEVPQNLSASRPQDRQFILSSKKLLLSDSGFYLCAWRIGQGAYNSPLHFGNGTRLTVT.

This clonotype was picked up many times. The chain joins TRBV2 to TRBJ2-1; D possibly corresponds to TRBD2 (5 bases). V gave up 3 bases and J gave up 10 bases, with 10 bases separating them. The germline gives CDR1 SNHLY, CDR2 FYNNEI. CDR3 length equals 12 residues. The CDR3 DNA reads TGTGCCAGCAGTGATGGGTCGGGAGAGCAGTTCTTC. Protein: CASSDGSGEQFF.

The rearrangement joins TRBV5-4 to TRBJ2-1; possibly TRBD2 for D (5 bases). Germline CDR1 is SGHNT and CDR2 is YYREEE (reference sequence). CDR3 length equals 16 residues. Trimming shortened V by 0 bases and J by 0 bases, and 10 bases separated the two germline ends. The CDR3 DNA sequence: TGTGCCAGCAGCTTGGGCGGGTTCGACTCCTACAATGAGCAGTTCTTC. Encoded protein: CASSLGGFDSYNEQFF. Full variable domain (rest looked up from reference TRBV5-4 and TRBJ2-1): ETGVTQSPTHLIKTRGQQVTLRCSSQSGHNTVSWYQQALGQGPQFIFQYYREEENGRGNFPPRFSGLQFPNYSSELNVNALELDDSALYLCASSLGGFDSYNEQFFGPGTRLTVL.

Many counts were recorded for this clonotype. The chain uses TRBV20-1 and TRBJ1-4; D is uncertain. With 3 bases removed from V and 4 bases from J, the gap between germline ends came to 9 bases. Germline CDR1 DFQATT, CDR2 SNEGSKA (reference sequence). CDR3 size: 13 residues. The CDR3 region is CSARSTGNEKLFF. The CDR3 nucleotides are TGCAGTGCTAGGTCGACCGGTAATGAAAAACTGTTTTTT.

This clonotype appeared a few times. CDR3 region: CSVENNPSSTDTQYF. CDR3 sequence (DNA): TGCAGCGTTGAAAACAATCCCTCTAGCACAGATACGCAGTATTTT. The gene calls are TRBV29-1 and TRBJ2-3; D is ambiguous. Trimming shortened V by 2 bases and J by 0 bases, and 12 bases separated the two germline ends. The CDR3 consists of 15 residues. The germline V gene has CDR1 SQVTM and CDR2 ANQGSEA.

This clonotype was observed a few times. The V call is TRBV10-2, the J call TRBJ2-7; no firm D call. Deletions cut 7 bases from V and 7 bases from J, with 20 bases between. CDR1 and CDR2 from the germline V gene are WSHSY and SAAADI. There are 14 residues in the CDR3. The CDR3 protein is CASTDQTASGEQYF. DNA of the CDR3: TGCGCCAGCACCGATCAAACGGCCTCCGGGGAGCAGTACTTC.

V usage is TRBV10-1 and J usage is TRBJ2-1; 12 positions agree with TRBD2. Trimming took 0 bases from V and 0 from J; bases not matched to a gene: 6. CDR3 length: 19 amino acids. CDR1 is WNHNN and CDR2 is SYGVQD in the germline V gene (reference sequence). This chain's CDR3 is CASSESGTSGYISYNEQFF. CDR3 sequence (DNA): TGCGCCAGCAGTGAGTCCGGGACTAGCGGGTATATCTCCTACAATGAGCAGTTCTTC.